This T cell receptor beta chain emerged from a study of control samples from healthy donors and cancer patients (dated by TCRdb to the early 2020s). The germline V gene sets CDR1 to SGHVS and CDR2 to FQNEAQ. The junction carries 9 bases between V and J, which are trimmed by 0 bases and 0 bases respectively. Counted from cysteine to phenylalanine, this CDR3 has 17 amino acids. CDR3 DNA is the only sequence kept; it has 51 bases, read in frame from the first base. A note on this clone: Its specific antigen is unknown. Base qualities are not provided; no much larger clone lies one nucleotide away.

Receptor libraries were prepared by the immunoSEQ multiplex PCR assay. What TCRdb holds here is the immuneACCESS table cut down to in-frame rearrangements. Part of the clones is not present; checked against another copy, under half of the missing clones reflect an unresolved V gene, and the others are unexplained. The sample contains roughly 93,000 clones, 85% to 90% of them found a single time. The ten top clones hold roughly a tenth of the sample. The V and J genes are TRBV7-8 and TRBJ1-6; TRBD1 is a weak D gene call, 6 bases matching. The TCR comes from a woman in her fifties or sixties with colorectal cancer. Sequenced material: PBMCs. The sequence in DNA is TGTGCCAGCAGCTTAGCAAGGGGGAGCTCCTATAATTCACCCCTCCACTTT. The translation is CASSLARGSSYNSPLHF.